This record looks at one T cell receptor (beta chain) sequence and its context. Its specificity is unknown. This record comes from a study of blood T cells in healthy people across ages. Total RNA extracted from each sample amounted to at least 6 micrograms. Study outcomes and limitations: Getting older went along with TCR beta diversity per million T cells dropping roughly linearly.

The CDR3 length is 15 residues. Germline trimming cut 1 base from V and 3 bases from J; bases unmatched to any gene: 3. CDR1 and CDR2 from the germline V gene are SGHKS and YYEKEE (reference sequence). Primers used in a second PCR of about 6 to 11 cycles were a sample-barcoded 5' primer and a J-beta primer mix. TCRdb reprocessed the 5' RACE reads via MiXCR and lists one record per CDR3 protein. The sample comprises around 800,000 distinct CDR3 sequences, about 47% of which are singletons, and approximately 18% rests with the top ten. V gene TRBV5-5 combines with J gene TRBJ1-5, with TRBD1 matching 8 bases. Sequencing input: blood. The sequence derives from a man older than 75 in good health. The CDR3 here is CASSLRQGPNQPQHF. CDR3 sequence (DNA): TGTGCCAGCAGCTTGAGACAGGGGCCCAATCAGCCCCAGCATTTT.